One sample yielded the 13 T cell receptor beta chains listed below, sequenced in a study of shared T cell receptors in the human thymus. This table comes from immunoSEQ multiplex PCR, and its TCRdb copy is limited to in-frame clones, with some not included. The data show 540,000 or so clones, roughly 74% seen once. The data were also submitted as part of a second study, on human thymus T cells.

Material for sequencing was thymocytes. These receptors all stem from a boy less than two years old with a congenital heart defect.

This chain connects TRBV27 to TRBJ2-1; TRBD2 aligns across 9 bases. There are 15 residues in the CDR3. Trimming removed 5 bases from V and 5 bases from J; junction bases left unmatched: 7. The germline gives CDR1 MNHEY, CDR2 SMNVEV (reference sequence). The CDR3, as DNA: TGTGCCAGCAGTCCGATAGCGGGAGCGCACAATGAGCAGTTCTTC. It yields the protein CASSPIAGAHNEQFF.

The genes are TRBV6-1 and TRBJ2-3; 14 bases match TRBD2. Germline V gene lookup returns CDR1 MNHNS and CDR2 SASEGT. CDR3 size: 16 residues. The V gene end was trimmed by 3 bases and the J gene end by 2 bases; junction bases not matched to a gene: 1. CDR3: CASSETSGRATDTQYF. The CDR3 nucleotides read TGTGCCAGCAGTGAGACTAGCGGGAGGGCCACAGATACGCAGTATTTT.

The V gene is TRBV5-6, the J gene TRBJ1-5; tentative D call: TRBD1 (5 bases). The germline CDR1 and CDR2 sequences are SGHDT and YYEEEE. V was shortened by 1 base and J by 0 bases, with 17 bases between the two germline ends. The CDR3 has 18 amino acids. The CDR3 nucleotides read TGTGCCAGCAGCTTGTCCAGGGAAGGGGACTCTAGCAATCAGCCCCAGCATTTT. Protein product: CASSLSREGDSSNQPQHF.

V and J are TRBV7-2 and TRBJ2-5; maybe TRBD2 (7 bases). This CDR3 is 16 amino acids long. V lost 4 bases and J 5 bases, leaving 20 bases between the germline ends. CDR1 is SGHTA, CDR2 FQGNSA, per germline. CDR3 nucleotide sequence: TGTGCCAGCAGCTCGAAAGGATCGGGGGGCCGGGAGACCCAGTACTTC. This sequence encodes CASSSKGSGGRETQYF.

The chain combines TRBV29-1 with TRBJ1-4; D might be TRBD1 (6 bases). Germline V gene sequence: CDR1 SQVTM, CDR2 ANQGSEA. The CDR3 is 13 amino acids. V shed 7 bases and J shed 6 bases, with 15 bases lying between them. CDR3 protein: CSARGAPYEKLFF. CDR3 nucleotides: TGCAGCGCGCGGGGGGCCCCTTATGAAAAACTGTTTTTT.

This CDR3 reads CASSPRGGTGQETQYF. In DNA form, the CDR3 reads TGTGCCAGCAGCCCCCGGGGGGGGACGGGCCAAGAGACCCAGTACTTC. This chain joins TRBV4-2 and TRBJ2-5; 8 bases are a match to TRBD2. With 4 bases clipped from V and 1 base from J, the junction kept 8 bases outside the gene matches. The V gene's germline CDR1 is LGHNA and CDR2 YNFKEQ. This CDR3 contains 16 residues.

This chain connects TRBV5-6 to TRBJ1-2, with D perhaps matching TRBD1 (5 bases). The germline V and J ends were trimmed by 1 base and 0 bases, with 10 bases remaining between them. There are 15 residues in the CDR3. Germline CDR1 SGHDT, CDR2 YYEEEE. The DNA of the CDR3 is TGTGCCAGCAGCTTGATTGGGGGGACTAACTATGGCTACACCTTC. It yields the protein CASSLIGGTNYGYTF.

J is TRBJ1-2 and V is TRBV4-3; D ambiguous. The CDR3 runs 13 residues. Between the trimmed V and J ends, which lost 0 bases and 7 bases, there was a span of 9 bases. Looked up from germline, CDR1 is LGHNA and CDR2 is YSLEER. CDR3 sequence: CASSQDWRVGYTF. For the CDR3, the DNA is TGCGCCAGCAGCCAAGATTGGCGGGTTGGCTACACCTTC.

The genes are TRBV28 and TRBJ1-3; 9 bases line up with TRBD1. In germline, CDR1 is MDHEN, CDR2 SYDVKM. V lost 7 bases, J lost 0 bases, and 13 bases stayed unmatched. CDR3 length: 18 residues. As DNA, the CDR3 is TGTGCCAGCATTGGGGGACAGGGCTCCGAACCCTCTGGAAACACCATATATTTT. This sequence encodes CASIGGQGSEPSGNTIYF.

This sequence joins TRBV6-1 and TRBJ2-3; maybe TRBD2 (6 bases). CDR1 is MNHNS and CDR2 is SASEGT in the germline V gene. Trimming took off 5 bases at V and 7 bases at J, with 19 bases between the two ends. The CDR3 runs to 15 residues. The CDR3 loop is CASSPRKPGENTQYF. Here the CDR3 DNA reads TGTGCCAGCAGTCCCAGGAAGCCGGGGGAAAATACGCAGTATTTT.

The chain carries TRBV21-1 and TRBJ1-2. TRBV21-1 is assigned pseudogene status. There are 12 residues in the CDR3. This chain's CDR3 is CASSLPEHGYTF. Here the CDR3 DNA reads TGTGCCAGCAGCTTACCGGAGCATGGCTACACCTTC.

CDR3 in DNA: TGTGCCAGCAGCCCCAAGCGGAATAGCCAGGTAAATGCCTACGAGCAGTACTTC. This gives the protein CASSPKRNSQVNAYEQYF. The chain is built from TRBV13 and TRBJ2-7; TRBD2 is a possible D gene (5 bases). There are 18 residues in the CDR3. The ends were cut back, 5 bases at V and 2 bases at J, with 25 bases in the middle. Germline CDR1 is PRHDT and CDR2 is FYEKMQ (reference sequence).

The chain couples TRBV15 to TRBJ1-1; 7 bases agree with TRBD1. Germline CDR1 is LNHNV and CDR2 is YYDKDF (reference sequence). The V gene end was trimmed by 5 bases and the J gene end by 3 bases; junction bases not matched to a gene: 15. This CDR3 has 17 amino acids. The CDR3 nucleotides read TGTGCCACCAGCCCCCGGGAGAAGGGGGCTAAGTACACTGAAGCTTTCTTT. Translating it yields CATSPREKGAKYTEAFF. The variable domain in full, with the rest retrieved from reference TRBV15 and TRBJ1-1, is DAMVIQNPRYQVTQFGKPVTLSCSQTLNHNVMYWYQQKSSQAPKLLFHYYDKDFNNEADTPDNFQSRRPNTSFCFLDIRSPGLGDTAMYLCATSPREKGAKYTEAFFGQGTRLTVV.